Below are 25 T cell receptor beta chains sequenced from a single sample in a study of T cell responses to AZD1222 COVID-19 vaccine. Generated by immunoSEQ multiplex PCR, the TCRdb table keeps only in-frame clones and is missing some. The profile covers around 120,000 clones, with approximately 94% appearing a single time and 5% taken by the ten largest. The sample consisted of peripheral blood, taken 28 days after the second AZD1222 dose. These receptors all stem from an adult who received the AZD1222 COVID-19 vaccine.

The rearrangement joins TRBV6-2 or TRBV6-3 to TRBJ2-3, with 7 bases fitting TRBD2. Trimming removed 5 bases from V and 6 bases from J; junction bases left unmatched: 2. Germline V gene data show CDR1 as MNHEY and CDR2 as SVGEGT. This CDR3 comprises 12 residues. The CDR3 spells CASSPGGDTQYF. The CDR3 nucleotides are TGTGCCAGCAGTCCCGGGGGGGATACGCAGTATTTT.

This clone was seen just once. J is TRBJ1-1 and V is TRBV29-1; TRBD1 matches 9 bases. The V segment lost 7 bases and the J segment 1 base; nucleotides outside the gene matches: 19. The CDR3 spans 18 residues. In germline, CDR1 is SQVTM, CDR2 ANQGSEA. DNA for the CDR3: TGCAGCGCCGATCCTAACAGGGGGCATTTCTGGTCGAACACTGAAGCTTTCTTT. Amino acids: CSADPNRGHFWSNTEAFF.

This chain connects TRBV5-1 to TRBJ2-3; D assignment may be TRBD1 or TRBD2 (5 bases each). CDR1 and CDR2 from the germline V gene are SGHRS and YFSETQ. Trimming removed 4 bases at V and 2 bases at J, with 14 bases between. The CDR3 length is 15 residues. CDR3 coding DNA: TGCGCCAGCAGCCGGGGACGGCCCACCACAGATACGCAGTATTTT. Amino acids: CASSRGRPTTDTQYF.

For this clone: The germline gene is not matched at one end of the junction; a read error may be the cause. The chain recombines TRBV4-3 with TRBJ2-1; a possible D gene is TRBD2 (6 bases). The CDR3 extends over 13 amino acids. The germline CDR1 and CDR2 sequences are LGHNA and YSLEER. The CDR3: CASSQEDGTQRVF. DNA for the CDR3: TGCGCCAGCAGCCAAGAAGACGGGACTCAGAGGGTCTTC.

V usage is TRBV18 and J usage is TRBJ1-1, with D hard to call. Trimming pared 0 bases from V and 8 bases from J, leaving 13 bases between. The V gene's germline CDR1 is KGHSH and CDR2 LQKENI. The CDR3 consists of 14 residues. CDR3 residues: CASSPPGLLAEAFF. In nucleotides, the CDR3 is TGTGCCAGCTCACCACCTGGACTCTTGGCCGAAGCTTTCTTT.

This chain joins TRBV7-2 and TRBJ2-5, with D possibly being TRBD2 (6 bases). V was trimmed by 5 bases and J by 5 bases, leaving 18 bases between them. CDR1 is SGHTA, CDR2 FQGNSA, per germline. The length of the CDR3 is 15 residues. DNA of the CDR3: TGTGCCAGCAGCCAGCAACGGGGGAGAAGCGAGACCCAGTACTTC. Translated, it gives CASSQQRGRSETQYF.

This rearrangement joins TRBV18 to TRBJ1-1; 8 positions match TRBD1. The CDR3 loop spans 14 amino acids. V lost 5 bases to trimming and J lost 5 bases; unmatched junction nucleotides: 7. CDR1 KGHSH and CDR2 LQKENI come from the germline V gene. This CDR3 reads CASSSQGEGTEAFF. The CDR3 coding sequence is TGTGCCAGCTCATCACAGGGGGAAGGGACTGAAGCTTTCTTT.

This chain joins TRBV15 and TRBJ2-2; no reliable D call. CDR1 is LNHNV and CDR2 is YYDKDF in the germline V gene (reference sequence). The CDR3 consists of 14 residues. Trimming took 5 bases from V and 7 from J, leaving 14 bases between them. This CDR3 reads CATSENLADGELFF. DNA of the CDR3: TGTGCCACCAGCGAAAACCTTGCGGACGGGGAGCTGTTTTTT.

CDR3 loop: CASSARPGDEQFF. CDR3 DNA: TGCGCCAGCAGCGCCAGACCTGGGGATGAGCAGTTCTTC. This sequence joins TRBV5-1 and TRBJ2-1; D remains ambiguous. Germline V gene lookup returns CDR1 SGHRS and CDR2 YFSETQ. This CDR3 contains 13 residues. Trimming removed 4 bases from V and 8 bases from J, with 13 bases in between.

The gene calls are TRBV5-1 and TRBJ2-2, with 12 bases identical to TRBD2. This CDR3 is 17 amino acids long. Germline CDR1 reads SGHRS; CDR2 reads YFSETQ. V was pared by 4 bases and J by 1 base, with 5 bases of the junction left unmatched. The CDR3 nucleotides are TGCGCCAGCAGCCAAGAGACTAGCGGGGGGAACACCGGGGAGCTGTTTTTT. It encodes CASSQETSGGNTGELFF.

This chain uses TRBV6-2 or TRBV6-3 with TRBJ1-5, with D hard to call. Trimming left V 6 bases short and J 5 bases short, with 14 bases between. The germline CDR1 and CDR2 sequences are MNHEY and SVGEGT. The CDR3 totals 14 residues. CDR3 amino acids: CASSPTVRDQPQHF. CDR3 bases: TGTGCCAGCAGCCCCACTGTGAGGGATCAGCCCCAGCATTTT.

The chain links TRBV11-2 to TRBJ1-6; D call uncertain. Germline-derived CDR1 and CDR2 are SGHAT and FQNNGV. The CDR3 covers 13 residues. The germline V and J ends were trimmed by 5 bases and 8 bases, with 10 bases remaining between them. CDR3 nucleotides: TGTGCCAGCAGCCGCATTCGGGATTCACCCCTCCACTTT. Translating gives CASSRIRDSPLHF. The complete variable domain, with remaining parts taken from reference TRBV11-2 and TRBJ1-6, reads EAGVAQSPRYKIIEKRQSVAFWCNPISGHATLYWYQQILGQGPKLLIQFQNNGVVDDSQLPKDRFSAERLKGVDSTLKIQPAKLEDSAVYLCASSRIRDSPLHFGNGTRLTVT.

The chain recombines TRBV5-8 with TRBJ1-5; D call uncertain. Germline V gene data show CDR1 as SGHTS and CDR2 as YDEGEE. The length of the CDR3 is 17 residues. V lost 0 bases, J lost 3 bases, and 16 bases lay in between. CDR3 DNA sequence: TGTGCCAGCAGCTTGGAATTTTGGGGTACAGACAATCAGCCCCAGCATTTT. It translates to CASSLEFWGTDNQPQHF.

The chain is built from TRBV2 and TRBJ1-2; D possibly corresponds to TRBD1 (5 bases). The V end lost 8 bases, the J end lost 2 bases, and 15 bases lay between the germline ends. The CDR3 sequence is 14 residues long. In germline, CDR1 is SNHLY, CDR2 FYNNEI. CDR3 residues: CASHPPGTNYGYTF. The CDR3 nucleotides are TGTGCCAGCCACCCTCCAGGGACCAACTATGGCTACACCTTC.

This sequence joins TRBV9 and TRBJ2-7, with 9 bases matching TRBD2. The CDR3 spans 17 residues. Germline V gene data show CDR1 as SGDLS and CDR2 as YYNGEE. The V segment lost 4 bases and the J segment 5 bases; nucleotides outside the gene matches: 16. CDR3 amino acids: CASSPRGGRGGTDEQYF. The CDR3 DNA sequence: TGTGCCAGCAGCCCTCGCGGGGGGCGGGGGGGCACGGACGAGCAGTACTTC.

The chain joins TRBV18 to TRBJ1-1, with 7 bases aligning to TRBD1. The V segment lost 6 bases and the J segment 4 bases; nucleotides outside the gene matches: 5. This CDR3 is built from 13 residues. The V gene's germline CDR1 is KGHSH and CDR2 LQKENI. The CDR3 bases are TGTGCCAGCTCCGAACAGGGGAGCACTGAAGCTTTCTTT. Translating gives CASSEQGSTEAFF.

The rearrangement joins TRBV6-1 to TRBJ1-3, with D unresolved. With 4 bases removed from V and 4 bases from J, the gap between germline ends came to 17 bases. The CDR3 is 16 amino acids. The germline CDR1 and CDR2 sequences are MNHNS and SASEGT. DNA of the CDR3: TGTGCCAGCAGTGGGACCCGGGCCCTCGGGGGAAACACCATATATTTT. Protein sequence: CASSGTRALGGNTIYF.

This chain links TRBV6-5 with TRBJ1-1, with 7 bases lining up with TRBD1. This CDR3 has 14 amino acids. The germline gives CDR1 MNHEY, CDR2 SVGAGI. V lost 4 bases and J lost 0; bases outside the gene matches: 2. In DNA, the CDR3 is TGTGCCAGCAGTTCACAGGGGTTGAACACTGAAGCTTTCTTT. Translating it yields CASSSQGLNTEAFF.

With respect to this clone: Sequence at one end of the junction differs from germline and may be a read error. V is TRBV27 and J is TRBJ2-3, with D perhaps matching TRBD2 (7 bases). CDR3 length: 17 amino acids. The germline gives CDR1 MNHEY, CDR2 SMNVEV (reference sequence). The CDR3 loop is CASSLFRGGIRGDNLHF. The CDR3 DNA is TGTGCCAGCAGTTTATTTCGAGGCGGAATCCGGGGGGACAACCTGCATTTT.

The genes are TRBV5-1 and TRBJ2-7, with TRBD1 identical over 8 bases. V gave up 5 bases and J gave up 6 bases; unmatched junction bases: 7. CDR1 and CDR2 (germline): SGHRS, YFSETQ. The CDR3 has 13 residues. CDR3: CASSNTGGSEQYF. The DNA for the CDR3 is TGCGCCAGCAGTAATACAGGGGGGAGCGAGCAGTACTTC.

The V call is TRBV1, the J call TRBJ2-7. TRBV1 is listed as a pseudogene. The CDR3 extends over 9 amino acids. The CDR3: CTSSREQYF. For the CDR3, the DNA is TGCACCAGCAGCCGGGAGCAGTACTTC.

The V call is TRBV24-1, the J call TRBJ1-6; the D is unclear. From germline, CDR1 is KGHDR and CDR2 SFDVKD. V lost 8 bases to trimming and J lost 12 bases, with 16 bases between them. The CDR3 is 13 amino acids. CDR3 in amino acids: CATKDPLPGPLHF. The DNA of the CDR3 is TGTGCCACCAAAGACCCGCTCCCCGGACCCCTCCACTTT.

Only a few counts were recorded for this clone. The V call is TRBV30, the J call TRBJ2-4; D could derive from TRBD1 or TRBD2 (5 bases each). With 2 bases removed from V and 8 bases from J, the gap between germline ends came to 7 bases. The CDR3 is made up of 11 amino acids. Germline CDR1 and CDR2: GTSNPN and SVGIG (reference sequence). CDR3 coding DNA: TGTGCCTGGAGTTTGGGGGACATTCAGTACTTC. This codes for CAWSLGDIQYF.

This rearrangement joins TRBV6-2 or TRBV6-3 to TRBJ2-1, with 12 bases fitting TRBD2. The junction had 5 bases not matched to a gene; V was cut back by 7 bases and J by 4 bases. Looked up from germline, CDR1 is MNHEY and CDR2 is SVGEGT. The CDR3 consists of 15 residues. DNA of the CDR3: TGTGCCAGCATCCCGGGGACTAGCGGGTACAATGAGCAGTTCTTC. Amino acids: CASIPGTSGYNEQFF.

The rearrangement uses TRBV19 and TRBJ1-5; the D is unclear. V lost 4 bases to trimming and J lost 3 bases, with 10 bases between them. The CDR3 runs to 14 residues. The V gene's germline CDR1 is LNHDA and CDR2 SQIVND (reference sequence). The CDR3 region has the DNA TGTGCCAGTAGTACCAGCGCCTCCAATCAGCCCCAGCATTTT. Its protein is CASSTSASNQPQHF.